This T cell receptor (beta chain) was sequenced in a study of shared clonotypes between healthy human individuals. Notes on the study in general: Represented diversity (both genetic and exposure-history) was limited by the small number of donors.

With regard to this clone: Its antigen is as yet unknown.

An even split of each subset's genomic DNA across several immunoSEQ plates was performed. Loaded into unsorted PBMC replicate PCRs was about 310 ng DNA, about 30,000 T cell genomes. Data came from immunoSEQ multiplex PCR; TCRdb stores just in-frame clones and leaves some out. Among about 490,000 clones, 75% to 85% were seen once, and the ten largest hold 13%. Material for sequencing was PBMCs. The clonotype was recovered from a woman aged 35 to 49 in good health. Some clones in this sample may be carry-over from other donors' samples.

The CDR3: CAWSAPGGFAYEQYF. Here the CDR3 DNA reads TGTGCCTGGAGTGCCCCCGGGGGGTTTGCGTACGAGCAGTACTTC. The rearrangement uses TRBV30 and TRBJ2-7; 7 nucleotides align to TRBD2. The CDR3 contains 15 residues. In germline, CDR1 is GTSNPN, CDR2 SVGIG (reference sequence). The V and J ends lost 1 base and 4 bases, in that order; junction bases with no gene match: 10.